This TCR beta chain was profiled in a study of T cells in Graves' hyperthyroidism and ophthalmopathy. RNA transcripts yielded amplified TCR beta CDR3 regions. The TCR CDR3 first-round RT-PCR relied on the HTBI primer set. Each CDR3 protein is one row after TCRdb ran MiXCR on the multiplex PCR reads. Of 350,000 to 400,000 distinct CDR3 sequences in the sample, less than 20% were seen once. This clonotype has just a few counts. The antigen remains undetermined. Study observations and caveats: Most expanded thyroid clonotypes above 0.001 also appeared in blood.

At least 3 on the Clinical Activity Score was recorded for ophthalmopathy patients, who also had NOSPECS grade at least 4 and duration under 3 months. This CDR3 region has 12 residues. The V gene's germline CDR1 is SQVTM and CDR2 ANQGSEA. V was shortened by 3 bases and J by 6 bases, with 11 bases between the two germline ends. The clonotype was recovered from a man younger than 35 with Graves' ophthalmopathy. The specimen sequenced was blood. The rearrangement uses TRBV29-1 and TRBJ1-2, with unresolved D. CDR3 in amino acids: CSVESGVDGYTF. The CDR3 DNA reads as TGCAGCGTTGAGTCCGGGGTGGATGGCTACACCTTC. Full variable domain (outside the CDR3, taken from reference TRBV29-1 and TRBJ1-2): SAVISQKPSRDICQRGTSLTIQCQVDSQVTMMFWYRQQPGQSLTLIATANQGSEATYESGFVIDKFPISRPNLTFSTLTVSNMSPEDSSIYLCSVESGVDGYTFGSGTRLTVV.